These 26 T cell receptor beta chains originate from one sample sequenced in a study of blood T cell repertoires in COVID-19. The method was immunoSEQ multiplex PCR; TCRdb's version includes in-frame clones alone and lacks a portion of them. The table has some 200,000 clones, approximately 80% seen once. The sample taken for sequencing was PBMCs or T cells enriched from blood (not recorded which). These receptors all come from a middle-aged woman with acute COVID-19.

The chain has TRBV20-1 and TRBJ1-6; D not resolved. Per the germline V gene, CDR1 is DFQATT and CDR2 is SNEGSKA (reference sequence). This CDR3 comprises 12 residues. The V end lost 3 bases, the J end lost 6 bases, and 6 bases lay between the germline ends. CDR3 amino acids: CSASFSNSPLHF. The DNA of the CDR3 is TGCAGTGCTAGTTTTAGTAATTCACCCCTCCACTTT.

As concerns this clone: Being one base from a much bigger clone, this may be a read error. This rearrangement joins TRBV7-9 to TRBJ2-3, with D possibly matching TRBD2 (6 bases). This CDR3 has 13 amino acids. Germline V gene sequence: CDR1 SEHNR, CDR2 FQNEAQ (reference sequence). Between the trimmed V and J ends, which lost 6 bases and 1 base, there was a span of 8 bases. Here the CDR3 reads CASRPGGTDTQYF. The CDR3 DNA is TGTGCCAGCAGACCGGGGGGCACAGATACGCAGTATTTT.

J is TRBJ2-6 and V is TRBV4-3; D remains ambiguous. Looked up from germline, CDR1 is LGHNA and CDR2 is YSLEER. Between the trimmed V and J ends, which lost 0 bases and 0 bases, there was a span of 6 bases. CDR3 size: 16 residues. The CDR3 bases are TGCGCCAGCAGCCAAGAGGCCCTCTCTGGGGCCAACGTCCTGACTTTC. Amino acids: CASSQEALSGANVLTF.

V and J are TRBV6-5 and TRBJ2-2; 8 bases match TRBD1. J was trimmed by 8 bases and V by 4 bases; bases with no gene match: 12. This CDR3 spans 16 amino acids. The germline V gene has CDR1 MNHEY and CDR2 SVGAGI. CDR3 sequence reads: CASSSYRGAEDGELFF. CDR3 in DNA: TGTGCCAGCAGTTCGTACAGGGGGGCGGAGGATGGGGAGCTGTTTTTT.

This rearrangement joins TRBV6-5 to TRBJ1-5; D gene ambiguous. From germline, CDR1 is MNHEY and CDR2 SVGAGI. Trimming stripped 6 bases from V and 0 bases from J, with 6 bases between. The CDR3 consists of 13 residues. The chain's CDR3 is CASRLYSNQPQHF. The CDR3 region has the DNA TGTGCCAGCAGGTTGTATAGCAATCAGCCCCAGCATTTT.

This clone showed up just once. The J gene is TRBJ2-2, the V gene TRBV5-1; 12 bases agree with TRBD2. The CDR3 has 17 amino acids. The germline V gene has CDR1 SGHRS and CDR2 YFSETQ. Trimming took 4 bases from V and 2 from J; bases not matched to a gene: 6. CDR3 protein: CASSHSLAGGNTGELFF. The CDR3 nucleotides read TGCGCCAGCAGCCACTCACTAGCGGGAGGAAACACCGGGGAGCTGTTTTTT.

The V and J genes are TRBV5-6 and TRBJ1-1; D uncertain. The CDR3 spans 15 residues. Looked up from germline, CDR1 is SGHDT and CDR2 is YYEEEE. Trimming left V 0 bases short and J 2 bases short, with 11 bases between. The CDR3 nucleotides are TGTGCCAGCAGCTTGGTGCAGGCGATCAACACTGAAGCTTTCTTT. As protein: CASSLVQAINTEAFF.

A single count supports this clone. This chain links TRBV7-2 with TRBJ1-2; possibly TRBD1 for D (5 bases). Trimming removed 5 bases at V and 8 bases at J, with 12 bases between. The CDR3 loop spans 12 amino acids. CDR1 is SGHTA and CDR2 is FQGNSA in the germline V gene. The CDR3 reads CASSPQGLGYTF. The CDR3 region has the DNA TGTGCCAGCAGCCCGCAGGGATTAGGCTACACCTTC.

V gene TRBV24-1 combines with J gene TRBJ2-1; 13 bases fit TRBD2. Germline assignment: CDR1 KGHDR and CDR2 SFDVKD. The CDR3 is 15 residues long. V shed 3 bases, J shed 13 bases, and the junction held 8 bases outside the gene matches. The CDR3 reads CATSDPGLAGTYQFF. CDR3 nucleotides: TGTGCCACCAGTGATCCGGGACTAGCGGGGACCTACCAGTTCTTC.

The chain recombines TRBV15 with TRBJ1-5, with D perhaps matching TRBD1 (6 bases). The germline gives CDR1 LNHNV, CDR2 YYDKDF (reference sequence). V was cut by 2 bases and J by 5 bases, with 13 bases left in between. This CDR3 contains 15 residues. CDR3 residues: CATSRSEGGDQPQHF. DNA of the CDR3: TGTGCCACCAGCAGATCTGAGGGGGGGGATCAGCCCCAGCATTTT.

This chain uses TRBV11-2 with TRBJ1-3, with D possibly TRBD1 on 5 matching bases. Germline CDR1 reads SGHAT; CDR2 reads FQNNGV. V gave up 1 base and J gave up 4 bases, with 17 bases separating them. The length of the CDR3 is 17 residues. The CDR3 reads CASSLVSGRVIGNTIYF. The CDR3 bases are TGTGCCAGCAGCTTAGTATCGGGCAGGGTAATCGGAAACACCATATATTTT.

The chain combines TRBV5-1 with TRBJ2-1; 9 bases map to TRBD2. CDR1 and CDR2 (germline): SGHRS, YFSETQ. Losses at the gene ends were 4 bases for V and 9 bases for J; bases not matched to a gene: 20. CDR3 length: 18 amino acids. CDR3 nucleotide sequence: TGCGCCAGCAGCCCCGGCCCCCCTAGCGGGACTACCCGGCGTGAGCAGTTCTTC. Its translation is CASSPGPPSGTTRREQFF.

This chain uses TRBV2 with TRBJ1-1; TRBD1 might be the D (5 bases). The CDR3 is 15 residues long. Per germline, CDR1 SNHLY and CDR2 FYNNEI. V shed 5 bases and J shed 1 base, with 14 bases lying between them. Here the CDR3 DNA reads TGTGCCAGCAGTTCGGGGGAAACCCAGAACACTGAAGCTTTCTTT. It encodes CASSSGETQNTEAFF.

The V gene is TRBV14, the J gene TRBJ2-5, with 7 bases identical to TRBD1. With V trimmed by 3 bases and J by 4 bases, 5 bases remained unmatched. This CDR3 contains 14 residues. Germline CDR1 and CDR2: SGHDN and FVKESK. The CDR3 sequence is CASSHLRDRETQYF. Written as DNA, the CDR3 is TGTGCCAGCAGCCACCTAAGGGACAGAGAGACCCAGTACTTC.

The sample holds many counts of this clone. This chain links TRBV4-2 with TRBJ1-3; D is possibly TRBD1 (6 bases). Trimming took 0 bases from V and 1 from J, leaving 13 bases between them. The CDR3 spans 17 residues. Germline-derived CDR1 and CDR2 are LGHNA and YNFKEQ. CDR3 sequence: CASSQELQGLSGNTIYF. CDR3 sequence (DNA): TGTGCCAGCAGCCAAGAACTCCAGGGGTTGTCTGGAAACACCATATATTTT.

The chain combines TRBV7-2 with TRBJ1-1, with D possibly matching TRBD1 (5 bases). Per germline, CDR1 SGHTA and CDR2 FQGNSA. V was cut by 2 bases and J by 0 bases, with 10 bases left in between. The CDR3 totals 15 residues. The CDR3 nucleotides read TGTGCCAGCAGCTTACGCCAGGGCCTGAACACTGAAGCTTTCTTT. The encoded protein is CASSLRQGLNTEAFF. The complete variable domain, with remaining parts taken from reference TRBV7-2 and TRBJ1-1, reads GAGVSQSPSNKVTEKGKDVELRCDPISGHTALYWYRQSLGQGLEFLIYFQGNSAPDKSGLPSDRFSAERTGGSVSTLTIQRTQQEDSAVYLCASSLRQGLNTEAFFGQGTRLTVV.

The chain recombines TRBV21-1 with TRBJ1-2. TRBV21-1 is shown as a pseudogene. This CDR3 has 13 amino acids. The CDR3 here is CATTGGKLDGYTF. The CDR3 DNA is TGTGCCACCACGGGGGGCAAGCTAGATGGCTACACCTTC.

Of note for this clone: This sample also contains other DNA sequences that code for the same CDR3. The chain is built from TRBV5-1 and TRBJ2-3; D not certain. The CDR3 covers 13 residues. Deletions cut 0 bases from V and 1 base from J, with 3 bases between. Germline CDR1 reads SGHRS; CDR2 reads YFSETQ. The CDR3 DNA sequence: TGCGCCAGCAGCTTGGGCGGCACAGATACGCAGTATTTT. Its protein product is CASSLGGTDTQYF.

V usage is TRBV25-1 and J usage is TRBJ1-6, with 7 bases lining up with TRBD1. The CDR3 is 15 amino acids. Germline trimming cut 6 bases from V and 6 bases from J; bases unmatched to any gene: 8. Germline values: CDR1 MGHDK, CDR2 SYGVNS. CDR3 loop: CASRKQGQANSPLHF. The CDR3, as DNA: TGTGCCAGCAGGAAGCAAGGACAGGCTAATTCACCCCTCCACTTT. Full variable domain (rest looked up from reference TRBV25-1 and TRBJ1-6): EADIYQTPRYLVIGTGKKITLECSQTMGHDKMYWYQQDPGMELHLIHYSYGVNSTEKGDLSSESTVSRIRTEHFPLTLESARPSHTSQYLCASRKQGQANSPLHFGNGTRLTVT.

CDR3 in amino acids: CASSYNFGRGYTEAFF. As DNA, the CDR3 is TGTGCCAGCAGTTATAACTTTGGAAGGGGGTACACTGAAGCTTTCTTT. The chain employs TRBV6-5 and TRBJ1-1; the D gene is possibly TRBD1 (6 bases). The germline gives CDR1 MNHEY, CDR2 SVGAGI. V lost 3 bases and J lost 3, with 17 bases in between. This CDR3 comprises 16 residues.

J is TRBJ1-1 and V is TRBV6-5, with 7 bases matching TRBD1. The V and J ends lost 4 bases and 0 bases, in that order; junction bases with no gene match: 5. CDR3 length: 15 amino acids. The germline V gene has CDR1 MNHEY and CDR2 SVGAGI. CDR3 bases: TGTGCCAGCAGTTCCTCGGGACAGCTGAACACTGAAGCTTTCTTT. Its protein product is CASSSSGQLNTEAFF.

This rearrangement joins TRBV6-1 to TRBJ1-5; no firm D call. V lost 3 bases to trimming and J lost 4 bases, with 13 bases between them. The CDR3 has 15 residues. The germline CDR1 and CDR2 sequences are MNHNS and SASEGT. CDR3 region: CASSEQPGLNQPQHF. CDR3 nucleotide sequence: TGTGCCAGCAGTGAGCAGCCTGGGCTTAATCAGCCCCAGCATTTT.

This clone was picked up a small number of times. The rearrangement joins TRBV2 to TRBJ1-3; weak D call: TRBD1 (6 bases). The CDR3 extends over 15 amino acids. Trimming shortened V by 7 bases and J by 2 bases, and 15 bases separated the two germline ends. Per germline, CDR1 SNHLY and CDR2 FYNNEI. CDR3 sequence: CASTKLGQTGNTIYF. CDR3 bases: TGTGCCAGCACTAAGCTCGGACAGACTGGAAACACCATATATTTT. The whole variable domain, remainder taken from reference TRBV2 and TRBJ1-3, is EPEVTQTPSHQVTQMGQEVILRCVPISNHLYFYWYRQILGQKVEFLVSFYNNEISEKSEIFDDQFSVERPDGSNFTLKIRSTKLEDSAMYFCASTKLGQTGNTIYFGEGSWLTVV.

The chain combines TRBV18 with TRBJ2-4, with a possible D match to TRBD1 (6 bases). From germline, CDR1 is KGHSH and CDR2 LQKENI. CDR3 length equals 15 residues. Deletions cut 3 bases from V and 2 bases from J, with 11 bases between. The CDR3, as DNA: TGTGCCAGCTCACCTCCTCAGGGGTCCAAAAACATTCAGTACTTC. Amino acid sequence: CASSPPQGSKNIQYF. Drawing the rest from reference TRBV18 and TRBJ2-4, the complete variable domain is NAGVMQNPRHLVRRRGQEARLRCSPMKGHSHVYWYRQLPEEGLKFMVYLQKENIIDESGMPKERFSAEFPKEGPSILRIQQVVRGDSAAYFCASSPPQGSKNIQYFGAGTRLSVL.

The V call is TRBV11-2, the J call TRBJ2-3, with 7 bases matching TRBD2. Germline assignment: CDR1 SGHAT and CDR2 FQNNGV. V lost 1 base, J lost 6 bases, and 4 bases stayed unmatched. The CDR3 has 14 residues. The CDR3 DNA follows: TGTGCCAGCAGCTTAGGCGGGAGTTCTGATACGCAGTATTTT. Protein sequence: CASSLGGSSDTQYF.

The genes are TRBV3-1 (or the pseudogene TRBV3-2) and TRBJ1-6, with 7 bases matching TRBD1. This CDR3 comprises 14 residues. V lost 3 bases, J lost 10 bases, and 6 bases stayed unmatched. Germline V gives CDR1 LGHDT, CDR2 YNNKEL (reference sequence). The CDR3 sequence is CASSQEQGLSPLHF. The CDR3 DNA is TGTGCCAGCAGCCAGGAACAGGGGTTATCACCCCTCCACTTT.